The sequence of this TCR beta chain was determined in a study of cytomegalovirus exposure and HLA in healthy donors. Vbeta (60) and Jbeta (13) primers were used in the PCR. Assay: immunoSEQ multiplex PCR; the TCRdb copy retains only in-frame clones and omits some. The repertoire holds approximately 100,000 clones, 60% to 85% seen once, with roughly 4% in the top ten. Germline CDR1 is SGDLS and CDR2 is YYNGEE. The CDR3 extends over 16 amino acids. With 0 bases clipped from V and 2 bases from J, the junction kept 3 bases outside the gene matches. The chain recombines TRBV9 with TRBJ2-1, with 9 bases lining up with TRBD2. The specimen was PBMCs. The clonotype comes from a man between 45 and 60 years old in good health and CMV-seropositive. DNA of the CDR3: TGTGCCAGCAGCGTAGATGCTAGCGGGACCTACAATGAGCAGTTCTTC. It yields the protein CASSVDASGTYNEQFF.